The 8 T cell receptor beta chains listed next were all sequenced from one sample in a study of T cells in Graves' hyperthyroidism and ophthalmopathy. The TCR beta CDR3 regions underwent amplification using RNA transcripts as the source. The study used the HTBI primer set for a first-round RT-PCR of the TCR CDR3. TCRdb reanalysed the multiplex PCR reads using MiXCR and keeps one entry per CDR3 protein. This sample has approximately 330,000 distinct CDR3 sequences, with 15% to 20% found just once. The sample comprised blood. Every receptor here comes from a woman aged 45 to 65 with Graves' hyperthyroidism.

The chain uses TRBV12-3 or TRBV12-4 and TRBJ1-2; tentative D call: TRBD1 (5 bases). The CDR3 runs 15 residues. Trimming cost V 3 bases and J 6 bases, with 17 bases left between them. The CDR3 DNA sequence: TGTGCCAGCAGTTTCCCCGCGGGGGAGATGAATGGCTACACCTTC. Translation gives CASSFPAGEMNGYTF.

This rearrangement joins TRBV20-1 to TRBJ1-1, with TRBD1 matching 7 bases. The CDR3 is 13 residues long. The V segment lost 5 bases and the J segment 1 base; nucleotides outside the gene matches: 4. CDR1 is DFQATT and CDR2 is SNEGSKA in the germline V gene (reference sequence). The CDR3 DNA is TGCAGTGCTCCGGGACAGACGAACACTGAAGCTTTCTTT. Translated: CSAPGQTNTEAFF.

This clonotype was seen only a few times. The chain links TRBV7-9 to TRBJ2-3; D may be TRBD2 (6 bases). From germline, CDR1 is SEHNR and CDR2 FQNEAQ (reference sequence). The V end lost 0 bases, the J end lost 0 bases, and 10 bases lay between the germline ends. This CDR3 region has 16 residues. The CDR3 here is CASSLALASSTDTQYF. CDR3 bases: TGTGCCAGCAGCTTAGCGCTAGCGTCTAGCACAGATACGCAGTATTTT.

This clonotype was detected only a few times. The chain is built from TRBV7-9 and TRBJ2-7; D gene uncertain. V was trimmed by 4 bases and J by 2 bases, leaving 24 bases between them. CDR3 length equals 18 residues. Germline lookup yields CDR1 SEHNR and CDR2 FQNEAQ (reference sequence). DNA of the CDR3: TGTGCCAGCAGCTCGCCCCGACATGGACCCGGCGTGGCCTACGAGCAGTACTTC. Translation gives CASSSPRHGPGVAYEQYF.

CDR3 DNA sequence: TGTGCCAGCAGTTTTCGGGGGGGCCTCGTTGAGACCCAGTACTTC. Its translation: CASSFRGGLVETQYF. The chain links TRBV12-3 or TRBV12-4 to TRBJ2-5; 8 bases map to TRBD2. The ends lost 3 bases at V and 5 bases at J; junction bases unmatched: 8. The CDR3 is made up of 15 amino acids.

This clonotype was counted many times. V and J are TRBV12-3 or TRBV12-4 and TRBJ2-5, with 13 bases aligning to TRBD2. V was clipped by 6 bases and J by 6 bases; unmatched bases: 7. The length of the CDR3 is 15 residues. CDR3 amino acids: CASSSGTSGIQTQYF. CDR3 nucleotide sequence: TGTGCCAGCAGCTCCGGGACTAGCGGGATCCAGACCCAGTACTTC.

The gene calls are TRBV5-1 and TRBJ1-1; D remains unclear. V lost 7 bases, J lost 4 bases, and 14 bases lay in between. Germline CDR1 SGHRS, CDR2 YFSETQ. This CDR3 is 13 amino acids long. CDR3 residues: CASYEQQGTEAFF. For the CDR3, the DNA is TGCGCCAGCTACGAACAGCAAGGCACTGAAGCTTTCTTT.

The table lists this clonotype with a count of one. The gene calls are TRBV7-9 and TRBJ1-5; D unclear. Trimming removed 5 bases at V and 4 bases at J, with 9 bases between. The germline V gene encodes CDR1 SEHNR and CDR2 FQNEAQ (reference sequence). The CDR3 spans 13 residues. The CDR3 sequence is CASSPGKNQPQHF. CDR3 bases: TGTGCCAGCAGCCCGGGCAAAAATCAGCCCCAGCATTTT. Using reference TRBV7-9 and TRBJ1-5 for the parts outside the CDR3, the full variable domain is DTGVSQNPRHKITKRGQNVTFRCDPISEHNRLYWYRQTLGQGPEFLTYFQNEAQLEKSRLLSDRFSAERPKGSFSTLEIQRTEQGDSAMYLCASSPGKNQPQHFGDGTRLSIL.